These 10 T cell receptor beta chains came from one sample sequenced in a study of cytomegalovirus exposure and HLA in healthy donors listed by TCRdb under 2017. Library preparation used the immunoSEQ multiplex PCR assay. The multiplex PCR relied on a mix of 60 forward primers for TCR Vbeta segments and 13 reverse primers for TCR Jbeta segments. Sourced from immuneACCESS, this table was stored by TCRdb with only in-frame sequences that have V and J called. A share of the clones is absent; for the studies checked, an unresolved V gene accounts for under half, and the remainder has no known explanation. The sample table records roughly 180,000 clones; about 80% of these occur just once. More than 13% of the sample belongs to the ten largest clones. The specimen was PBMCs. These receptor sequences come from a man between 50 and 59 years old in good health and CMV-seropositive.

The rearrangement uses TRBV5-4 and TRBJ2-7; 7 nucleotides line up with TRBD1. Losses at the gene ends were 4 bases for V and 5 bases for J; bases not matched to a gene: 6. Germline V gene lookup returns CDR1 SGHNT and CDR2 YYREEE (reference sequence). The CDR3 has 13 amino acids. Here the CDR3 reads CASSRGQSDEQYF. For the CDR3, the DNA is TGTGCCAGCAGCCGGGGACAGTCCGACGAGCAGTACTTC.

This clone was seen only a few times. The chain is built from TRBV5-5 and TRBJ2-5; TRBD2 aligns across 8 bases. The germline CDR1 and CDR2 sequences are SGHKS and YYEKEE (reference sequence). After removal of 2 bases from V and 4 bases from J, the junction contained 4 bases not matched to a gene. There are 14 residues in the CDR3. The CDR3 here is CASSLWLAGETQYF. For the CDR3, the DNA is TGTGCCAGCAGCTTATGGCTAGCGGGAGAGACCCAGTACTTC.

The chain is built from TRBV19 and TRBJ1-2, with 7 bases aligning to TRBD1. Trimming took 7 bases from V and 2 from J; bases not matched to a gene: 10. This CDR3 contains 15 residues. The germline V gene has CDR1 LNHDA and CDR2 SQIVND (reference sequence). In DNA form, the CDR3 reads TGTGCCAGTAATAACGAACAGGGGCTCAACTATGGCTACACCTTC. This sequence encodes CASNNEQGLNYGYTF.

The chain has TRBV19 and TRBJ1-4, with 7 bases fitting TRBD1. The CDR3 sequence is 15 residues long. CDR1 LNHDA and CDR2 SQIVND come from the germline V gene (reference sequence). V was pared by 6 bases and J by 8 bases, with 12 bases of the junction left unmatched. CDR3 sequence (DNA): TGTGCCAGTAGGAAAAACAGGGGCCCTACCGAAAAACTGTTTTTT. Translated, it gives CASRKNRGPTEKLFF. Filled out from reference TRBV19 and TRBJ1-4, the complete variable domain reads DGGITQSPKYLFRKEGQNVTLSCEQNLNHDAMYWYRQDPGQGLRLIYYSQIVNDFQKGDIAEGYSVSREKKESFPLTVTSAQKNPTAFYLCASRKNRGPTEKLFFGSGTQLSVL.

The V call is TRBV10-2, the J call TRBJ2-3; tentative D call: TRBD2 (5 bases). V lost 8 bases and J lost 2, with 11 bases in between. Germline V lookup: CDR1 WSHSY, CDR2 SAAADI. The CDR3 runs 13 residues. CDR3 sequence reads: CASRGSNTDTQYF. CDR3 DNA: TGCGCCAGCCGAGGGAGCAACACAGATACGCAGTATTTT.

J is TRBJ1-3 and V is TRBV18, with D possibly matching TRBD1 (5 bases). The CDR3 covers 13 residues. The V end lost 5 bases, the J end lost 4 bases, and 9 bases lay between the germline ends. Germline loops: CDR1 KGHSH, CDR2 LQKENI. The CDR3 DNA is TGTGCCAGCTCAGCAAGACAGGGAAACACCATATATTTT. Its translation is CASSARQGNTIYF.

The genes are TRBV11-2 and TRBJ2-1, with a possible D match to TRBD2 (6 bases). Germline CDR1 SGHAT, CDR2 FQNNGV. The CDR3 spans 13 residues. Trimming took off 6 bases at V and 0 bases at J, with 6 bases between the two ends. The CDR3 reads CASRGGSYNEQFF. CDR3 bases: TGTGCCAGCAGGGGGGGCTCCTACAATGAGCAGTTCTTC.

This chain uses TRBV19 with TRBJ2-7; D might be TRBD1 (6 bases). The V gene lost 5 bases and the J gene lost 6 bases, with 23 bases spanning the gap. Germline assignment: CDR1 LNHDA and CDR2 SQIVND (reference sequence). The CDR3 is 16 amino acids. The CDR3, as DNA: TGTGCCAGTAGTGGAGGAAAGGACAGCCGAACCCCCGAGCAGTACTTC. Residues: CASSGGKDSRTPEQYF.

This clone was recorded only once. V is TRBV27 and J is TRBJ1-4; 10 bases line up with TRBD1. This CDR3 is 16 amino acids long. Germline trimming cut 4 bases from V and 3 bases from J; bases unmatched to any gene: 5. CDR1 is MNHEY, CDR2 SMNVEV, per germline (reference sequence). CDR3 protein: CASSSDRGRPNEKLFF. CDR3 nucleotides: TGTGCCAGCAGTTCCGACAGGGGGCGACCTAATGAAAAACTGTTTTTT.

The CDR3 spells CASSQAAASTDTQYF. The CDR3 coding sequence is TGCGCCAGCAGCCAAGCCGCGGCCAGCACAGATACGCAGTATTTT. The chain is built from TRBV4-1 and TRBJ2-3; D unresolved. Trimming removed 1 base at V and 0 bases at J, with 8 bases between. The CDR3 consists of 15 residues. From germline, CDR1 is MGHRA and CDR2 YSYEKL.